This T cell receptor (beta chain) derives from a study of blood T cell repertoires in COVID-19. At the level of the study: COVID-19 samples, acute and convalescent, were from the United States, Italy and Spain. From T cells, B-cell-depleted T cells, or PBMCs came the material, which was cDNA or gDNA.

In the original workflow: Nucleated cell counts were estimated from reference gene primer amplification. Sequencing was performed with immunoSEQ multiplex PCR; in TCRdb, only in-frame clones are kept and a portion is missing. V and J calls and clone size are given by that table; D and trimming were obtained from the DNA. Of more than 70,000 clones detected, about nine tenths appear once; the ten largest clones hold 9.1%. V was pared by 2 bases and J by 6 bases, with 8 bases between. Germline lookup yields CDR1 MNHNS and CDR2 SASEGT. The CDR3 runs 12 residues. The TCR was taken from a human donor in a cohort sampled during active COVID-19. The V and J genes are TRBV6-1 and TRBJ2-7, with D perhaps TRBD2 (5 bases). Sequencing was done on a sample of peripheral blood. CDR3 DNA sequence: TGTGCCAGCAGTGAACTAGCTGCCGAGCAGTACTTC. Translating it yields CASSELAAEQYF.